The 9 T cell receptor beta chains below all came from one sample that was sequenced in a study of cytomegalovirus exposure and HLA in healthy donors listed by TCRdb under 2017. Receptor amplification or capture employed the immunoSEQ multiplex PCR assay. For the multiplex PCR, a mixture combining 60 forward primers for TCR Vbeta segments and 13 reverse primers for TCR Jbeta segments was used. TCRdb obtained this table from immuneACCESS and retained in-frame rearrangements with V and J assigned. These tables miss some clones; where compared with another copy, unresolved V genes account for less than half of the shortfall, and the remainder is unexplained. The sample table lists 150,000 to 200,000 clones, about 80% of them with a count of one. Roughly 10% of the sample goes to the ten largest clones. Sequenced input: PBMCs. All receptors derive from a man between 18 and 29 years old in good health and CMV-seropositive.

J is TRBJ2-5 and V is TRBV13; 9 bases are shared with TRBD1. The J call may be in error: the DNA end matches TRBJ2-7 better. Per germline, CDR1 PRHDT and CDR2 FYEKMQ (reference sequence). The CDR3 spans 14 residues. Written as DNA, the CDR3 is TGTGCCAGCACCAAGACAGGGGGGTCCTACGAGCAGTACTTC. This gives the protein CASTKTGGSYEQYF.

The CDR3 protein is CASSQSLDFSSGGVYF. The CDR3 region has the DNA TGTGCCAGCAGCCAATCACTGGACTTTTCCTCCGGTGGGGTGTATTTT. The rearrangement links TRBV4-2 to TRBJ2-3; perhaps TRBD2 as D (5 bases). The CDR3 has 16 residues. V was trimmed by 2 bases and J by 14 bases, leaving 26 bases between them. The germline V gene encodes CDR1 LGHNA and CDR2 YNFKEQ.

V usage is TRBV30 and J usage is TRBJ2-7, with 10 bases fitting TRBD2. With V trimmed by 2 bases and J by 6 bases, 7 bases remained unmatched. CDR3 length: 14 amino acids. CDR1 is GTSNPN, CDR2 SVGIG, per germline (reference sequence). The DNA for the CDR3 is TGTGCCTGGAGTATTCTAGCGGGAGTTGGCGAGCAGTACTTC. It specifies CAWSILAGVGEQYF.

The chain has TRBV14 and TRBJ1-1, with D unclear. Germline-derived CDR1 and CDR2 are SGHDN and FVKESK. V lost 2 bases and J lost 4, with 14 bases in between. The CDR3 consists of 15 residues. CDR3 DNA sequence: TGTGCCAGCAGCCAACCAAGTGGGCCGTTCACTGAAGCTTTCTTT. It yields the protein CASSQPSGPFTEAFF. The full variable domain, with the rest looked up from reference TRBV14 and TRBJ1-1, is EAGVTQFPSHSVIEKGQTVTLRCDPISGHDNLYWYRRVMGKEIKFLLHFVKESKQDESGMPNNRFLAERTGGTYSTLKVQPAELEDSGVYFCASSQPSGPFTEAFFGQGTRLTVV.

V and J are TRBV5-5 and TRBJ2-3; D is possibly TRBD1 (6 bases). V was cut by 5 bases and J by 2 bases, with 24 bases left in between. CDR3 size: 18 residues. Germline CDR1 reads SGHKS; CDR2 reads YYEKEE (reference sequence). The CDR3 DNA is TGTGCCAGCAGATACAGGGACCGCTCACCAATTAACACAGATACGCAGTATTTT. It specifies CASRYRDRSPINTDTQYF. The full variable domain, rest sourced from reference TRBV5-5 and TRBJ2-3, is DAGVTQSPTHLIKTRGQQVTLRCSPISGHKSVSWYQQVLGQGPQFIFQYYEKEERGRGNFPDRFSARQFPNYSSELNVNALLLGDSALYLCASRYRDRSPINTDTQYFGPGTRLTVL.

The CDR3 DNA reads as TGTGCCAGCAGCCGGGGCGGGGGGGGGCCCCAGCATTTT. Translating it yields CASSRGGGGPQHF. V usage is TRBV27 and J usage is TRBJ1-5, with a weak D call TRBD1 (5 bases). The V gene's germline CDR1 is MNHEY and CDR2 SMNVEV (reference sequence). The CDR3 has 13 residues. V lost 6 bases, J lost 9 bases, and 15 bases lay in between.

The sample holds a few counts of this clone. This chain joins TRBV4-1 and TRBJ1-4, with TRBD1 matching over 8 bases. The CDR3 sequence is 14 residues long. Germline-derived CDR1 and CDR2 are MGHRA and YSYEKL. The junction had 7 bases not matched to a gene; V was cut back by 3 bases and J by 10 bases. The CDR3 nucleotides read TGCGCCAGCAGCCAGACAGGGGATGCAGTAAAACTGTTTTTT. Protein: CASSQTGDAVKLFF.

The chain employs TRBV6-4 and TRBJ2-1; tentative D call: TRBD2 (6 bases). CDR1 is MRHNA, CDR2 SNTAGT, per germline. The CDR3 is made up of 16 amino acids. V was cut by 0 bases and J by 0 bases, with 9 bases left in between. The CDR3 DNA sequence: TGTGCCAGCAGTGACTCAAGACTAGGCTCCTACAATGAGCAGTTCTTC. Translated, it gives CASSDSRLGSYNEQFF.

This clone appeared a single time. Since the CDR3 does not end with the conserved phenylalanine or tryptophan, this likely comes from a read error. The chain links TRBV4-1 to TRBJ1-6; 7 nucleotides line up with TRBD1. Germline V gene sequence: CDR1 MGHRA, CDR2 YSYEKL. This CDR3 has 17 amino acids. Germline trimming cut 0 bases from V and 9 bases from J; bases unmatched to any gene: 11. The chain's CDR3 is CASSQEEGAALVSPLHL. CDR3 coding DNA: TGCGCCAGCAGCCAAGAAGAGGGGGCAGCCCTAGTTTCACCCCTCCACCTT.